The 29 T cell receptor beta chains in this list originate from one sample, sequenced in a study of T cells expressing NK-cell markers. TCRdb re-called the 5' RACE reads, yielding one record per CDR3 amino acid sequence without DNA. The repertoire table contains about 540,000 distinct CDR3 sequences. The specimen was blood T cells: a sorted CD56 or NKG2C T cell subset, CD4+ or CD8+ T cells, or bulk PBMC T cells (not recorded which). These receptors all come from a man aged 18 to 35 in good health.

This chain links TRBV24-1 with TRBJ2-2; TCRdb's D call of TRBD1 is untestable without DNA. This CDR3 is 15 amino acids long. Germline V gene sequence: CDR1 KGHDR, CDR2 SFDVKD. The CDR3 protein is CATSDLNRDTGELFF.

The gene calls are TRBV12-3 or TRBV12-4 and TRBJ1-6; TCRdb outputs TRBD1, but without DNA this stays unchecked. The CDR3 sequence is 15 residues long. The CDR3 reads CASSFMGTGYSPLHF.

The rearrangement links TRBV20-1 to TRBJ2-2; the D call from TCRdb, TRBD2, cannot be confirmed without DNA. Germline CDR1 and CDR2: DFQATT and SNEGSKA (reference sequence). The CDR3 totals 14 residues. The CDR3 loop is CSALAGGVNGELFF.

The rearrangement uses TRBV7-9 and TRBJ1-1; with no DNA, the TCRdb D assignment of TRBD1 cannot be verified. CDR1 is SEHNR, CDR2 FQNEAQ, per germline (reference sequence). This CDR3 comprises 14 residues. The CDR3 reads CASSLAGTGGEAFF.

The CDR3 spells CATSGGNEQFF. The chain joins TRBV24-1 to TRBJ2-1. CDR3 length: 11 residues. Germline V gene data show CDR1 as KGHDR and CDR2 as SFDVKD.

This rearrangement joins TRBV5-1 to TRBJ2-1. Germline V lookup: CDR1 SGHRS, CDR2 YFSETQ. The CDR3 totals 15 residues. CDR3 region: CASSPTGSAYNEQFF.

The CDR3: CASSLIGSETQYF. V and J are TRBV5-6 and TRBJ2-5. This CDR3 has 13 amino acids. Germline CDR1 SGHDT, CDR2 YYEEEE. Combining the CDR3 with reference TRBV5-6 and TRBJ2-5 gives the whole variable domain DAGVTQSPTHLIKTRGQQVTLRCSPKSGHDTVSWYQQALGQGPQFIFQYYEEEERQRGNFPDRFSGHQFPNYSSELNVNALLLGDSALYLCASSLIGSETQYFGPGTRLLVL.

Here the CDR3 reads CASNPGSGRGNTIYF. The genes are TRBV12-3 or TRBV12-4 and TRBJ1-3; TCRdb lists TRBD1, though no DNA is available to test this call. The CDR3 consists of 15 residues.

The chain has TRBV10-3 and TRBJ2-3. The germline V gene encodes CDR1 ENHRY and CDR2 SYGVKD. The CDR3 extends over 13 amino acids. CDR3 protein: CAISGGLTDTQYF.

The chain carries TRBV12-3 or TRBV12-4 and TRBJ1-1; TCRdb calls TRBD1, which cannot be checked without DNA. This CDR3 has 15 residues. This chain's CDR3 is CASSPQGAMNTEAFF.

This chain uses TRBV27 with TRBJ1-4; TCRdb's assignment of TRBD1 cannot be checked, as there is no DNA. CDR1 and CDR2 from the germline V gene are MNHEY and SMNVEV (reference sequence). The CDR3 has 13 amino acids. The CDR3 here is CASSTPPGEKLFF. The whole variable domain, filled in from reference TRBV27 and TRBJ1-4, reads EAQVTQNPRYLITVTGKKLTVTCSQNMNHEYMSWYRQDPGLGLRQIYYSMNVEVTDKGDVPEGYKVSRKEKRNFPLILESPSPNQTSLYFCASSTPPGEKLFFGSGTQLSVL.

The chain carries TRBV20-1 and TRBJ2-1; no DNA is available, so the TRBD1 call from TCRdb remains unchecked. The length of the CDR3 is 14 residues. CDR1 and CDR2 from the germline V gene are DFQATT and SNEGSKA (reference sequence). CDR3: CSATDRVAPNEQFF.

The CDR3 loop is CATSHSGNPRGNEQFF. The V call is TRBV24-1, the J call TRBJ2-1; the D call of TRBD2 rests on TCRdb alone, since no DNA is present to check it. Germline V CDR1 and CDR2: KGHDR, SFDVKD. The CDR3 runs 16 residues.

The rearrangement links TRBV5-1 to TRBJ2-2. Germline values: CDR1 SGHRS, CDR2 YFSETQ. The length of the CDR3 is 14 residues. The CDR3 region is CASTLLQNTGELFF.

This chain connects TRBV20-1 to TRBJ2-7; the TCRdb call, TRBD1, lacks DNA for checking. This CDR3 region has 13 residues. CDR1 and CDR2 from the germline V gene are DFQATT and SNEGSKA (reference sequence). The CDR3 protein is CSASSNRGYEQYF.

V gene TRBV12-3 or TRBV12-4 combines with J gene TRBJ2-3; the D call from TCRdb, TRBD2, cannot be confirmed without DNA. The CDR3 is 17 amino acids. CDR3 loop: CASAPRGSGSSADTQYF.

The chain recombines TRBV10-3 with TRBJ2-2; the TCRdb D gene call, TRBD1, has no DNA to confirm it. The CDR3 covers 14 residues. Germline CDR1 ENHRY, CDR2 SYGVKD. This chain's CDR3 is CATSGTQNTGELFF.

The V call is TRBV5-1, the J call TRBJ1-1; without DNA, the TCRdb call of TRBD1 cannot be checked. Germline CDR1 is SGHRS and CDR2 is YFSETQ. The CDR3 runs 14 residues. The CDR3 sequence: CASTGTVPNTEAFF.

The chain links TRBV10-2 to TRBJ2-3; TCRdb proposes TRBD1, but this gene call is untestable without DNA. The length of the CDR3 is 16 residues. From germline, CDR1 is WSHSY and CDR2 SAAADI. CDR3 in amino acids: CASTTGTSILTDTQYF.

The chain carries TRBV4-2 and TRBJ2-6; TCRdb picks TRBD1, but there is no DNA to check that call. The CDR3 totals 20 residues. Per germline, CDR1 LGHNA and CDR2 YNFKEQ. The CDR3 is CASSQRGPAGLGSGANVLTF.

The rearrangement joins TRBV4-3 to TRBJ2-4; with no DNA, the TCRdb D assignment of TRBD1 cannot be verified. The CDR3 loop spans 16 amino acids. Germline assignment: CDR1 LGHNA and CDR2 YSLEER. The CDR3 spells CASSPGQTVAKNIQYF.

V is TRBV5-1 and J is TRBJ1-2. The CDR3 is 16 amino acids. Per germline, CDR1 SGHRS and CDR2 YFSETQ. CDR3: CASSSRNEGRLDGYTF.

The CDR3 is CSVAEGVREQYF. The rearrangement uses TRBV29-1 and TRBJ2-7; TCRdb gives TRBD2 as the D gene, but with no DNA this cannot be confirmed. The CDR3 has 12 residues. Germline V gene data show CDR1 as SQVTM and CDR2 as ANQGSEA.

This chain joins TRBV12-3 or TRBV12-4 and TRBJ2-1; TCRdb outputs TRBD2, but without DNA this stays unchecked. The CDR3 consists of 16 residues. CDR3 protein: CASSSSGTLIKIEQFF.

The genes are TRBV19 and TRBJ2-1. Germline CDR1 reads LNHDA; CDR2 reads SQIVND (reference sequence). The CDR3 has 16 residues. The CDR3 is CASSIGSGSSYNEQFF.

The chain employs TRBV18 and TRBJ2-5. Per germline, CDR1 KGHSH and CDR2 LQKENI. The CDR3 loop spans 14 amino acids. The chain's CDR3 is CASSRGDHRETQYF.

The gene calls are TRBV7-2 and TRBJ2-1. The CDR3 is 11 residues long. Per germline, CDR1 SGHTA and CDR2 FQGNSA. CDR3 amino acids: CASSLVVLTFF. Complete variable domain (other parts from reference TRBV7-2 and TRBJ2-1): GAGVSQSPSNKVTEKGKDVELRCDPISGHTALYWYRQSLGQGLEFLIYFQGNSAPDKSGLPSDRFSAERTGGSVSTLTIQRTQQEDSAVYLCASSLVVLTFFGPGTRLTVL.

This chain links TRBV7-9 with TRBJ2-5; TCRdb indicates TRBD1, and absent DNA this call remains unverified. This CDR3 contains 14 residues. CDR1 and CDR2 (germline): SEHNR, FQNEAQ (reference sequence). The CDR3 reads CASSPREIRETQYF.

The J gene is TRBJ2-1, the V gene TRBV7-6; the TRBD1 assignment by TCRdb is unverifiable without DNA. In germline, CDR1 is SGHVS, CDR2 FNYEAQ. CDR3 length equals 16 residues. The CDR3 sequence is CASSLQGYSSYNEQFF.